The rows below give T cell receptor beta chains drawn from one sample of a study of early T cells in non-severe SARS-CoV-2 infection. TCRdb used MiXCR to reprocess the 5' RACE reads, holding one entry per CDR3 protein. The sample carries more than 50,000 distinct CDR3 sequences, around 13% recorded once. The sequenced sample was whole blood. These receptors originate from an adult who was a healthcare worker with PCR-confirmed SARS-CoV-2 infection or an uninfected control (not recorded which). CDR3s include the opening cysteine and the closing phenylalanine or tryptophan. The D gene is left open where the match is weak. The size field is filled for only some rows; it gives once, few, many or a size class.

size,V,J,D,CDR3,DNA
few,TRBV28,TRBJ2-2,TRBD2,CASSTDRGTSGRATGELFF,TGTGCCAGCAGTACCGACAGGGGGACTAGCGGGAGGGCCACCGGGGAGCTGTTTTTT
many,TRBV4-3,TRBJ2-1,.,CASSQDRLSSYNEQFF,TGCGCCAGCAGCCAAGATCGGTTAAGCTCCTACAATGAGCAGTTCTTC
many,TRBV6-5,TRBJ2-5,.,CATVGSAPTGGWVTQYF,TGTGCCACCGTGGGCAGTGCACCGACCGGGGGTTGGGTGACCCAGTACTTC
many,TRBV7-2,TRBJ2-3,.,CASRIGSTDTQYF,TGTGCTAGCAGAATTGGCAGCACAGATACGCAGTATTTT
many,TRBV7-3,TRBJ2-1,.,CASSKQVGINEQFF,TGTGCCAGCTCGAAGCAGGTCGGTATCAATGAGCAGTTCTTC
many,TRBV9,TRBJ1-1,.,CASSVRDTINTEAFF,TGTGCCAGCAGCGTACGGGACACAATCAACACTGAAGCTTTCTTT
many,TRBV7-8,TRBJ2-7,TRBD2,CASSLAGGTYEQYF,TGTGCCAGCAGCTTGGCGGGAGGAACCTACGAGCAGTACTTC
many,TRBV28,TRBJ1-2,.,CASRAGTFGYGYTF,TGTGCCAGCAGAGCCGGGACCTTTGGGTATGGCTACACCTTC
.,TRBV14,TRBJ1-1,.,CASSHADLHTEAFF,TGTGCCAGCAGCCACGCCGACCTCCACACTGAAGCTTTCTTT
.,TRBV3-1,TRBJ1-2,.,CASSRQDNYGYTF,TGTGCCAGCAGCCGCCAAGATAACTATGGCTACACCTTC
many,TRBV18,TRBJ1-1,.,CASSPARGRWTEAFF,TGTGCCAGCTCACCGGCAAGGGGCCGGTGGACTGAAGCTTTCTTT
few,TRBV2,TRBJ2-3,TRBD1,CASMGQVTDTQYF,TGTGCCAGCATGGGACAGGTCACAGATACGCAGTATTTT
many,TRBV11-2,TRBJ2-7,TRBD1,CASSLGSGTGSSYEQYF,TGTGCCAGCAGCTTAGGCTCCGGGACAGGGAGCTCCTACGAGCAGTACTTC
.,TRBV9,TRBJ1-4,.,CASSTATTNEKLFF,TGTGCCAGCAGTACAGCCACAACTAATGAAAAACTGTTTTTT
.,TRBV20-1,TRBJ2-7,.,CSARSQITKDEQYF,TGCAGTGCTAGAAGCCAGATCACTAAGGACGAGCAGTACTTC
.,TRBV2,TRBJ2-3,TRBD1,CASRPTGMTDTQYF,TGTGCCAGCAGGCCGACAGGGATGACAGATACGCAGTATTTT
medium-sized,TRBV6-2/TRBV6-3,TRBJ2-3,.,CASSFLALGADTQYF,TGTGCCAGCAGTTTCCTAGCCCTGGGGGCAGATACGCAGTATTTT